One sample yielded the 6 T cell receptor beta chains listed below, sequenced in a study of blood T cell repertoires in COVID-19. Profiling relied on immunoSEQ multiplex PCR, and the TCRdb table lists in-frame clones only, not all of them. Seen here are 300,000 to 400,000 clones, roughly 85% observed once, and the top ten hold around 1.9%. Sequencing was performed on PBMCs or T cells enriched from blood (not recorded which). The origin of the receptors is a woman under 40 who had been exposed to COVID-19.

The chain recombines TRBV4-2 with TRBJ2-3, with TRBD1 identical over 8 bases. V trimming: 3 bases; J trimming: 2 bases; junction bases outside the gene matches: 16. Germline V gene lookup returns CDR1 LGHNA and CDR2 YNFKEQ. The CDR3 totals 19 residues. In DNA, the CDR3 is TGTGCCAGCAGCCAGATAGGACAGGGTCCTAACACAATCACAGATACGCAGTATTTT. It codes for CASSQIGQGPNTITDTQYF.

This chain links TRBV21-1 with TRBJ2-1; the table names TRBD2, a call not compared with the DNA. TRBV21-1 is a documented pseudogene. The CDR3 covers 20 residues. The CDR3 nucleotides read TGTGCCAGCAGCCTAAATCCAGGTACAAAGCGGGAGGGCCAGAACAATGAGCAGTTCTTC. It encodes CASSLNPGTKREGQNNEQFF.

This chain connects TRBV29-1 to TRBJ1-2, with D unclear. V lost 4 bases, J lost 7 bases, and 7 bases lay in between. CDR3 length: 10 amino acids. The germline CDR1 and CDR2 sequences are SQVTM and ANQGSEA. This chain's CDR3 is CSVVEAGYTF. The CDR3 nucleotides are TGCAGCGTTGTGGAGGCTGGCTACACCTTC.

A single count supports this clone. This chain uses TRBV24-1 with TRBJ2-1; 9 bases agree with TRBD2. This CDR3 is 15 amino acids long. The V gene end was trimmed by 7 bases and the J gene end by 4 bases; junction bases not matched to a gene: 7. Germline-derived CDR1 and CDR2 are KGHDR and SFDVKD. The CDR3 DNA reads as TGTGCCACCAGCGGGGGACTAGCAGAATACAATGAGCAGTTCTTC. Amino acids: CATSGGLAEYNEQFF.

The J gene is TRBJ1-4, the V gene TRBV28; D unresolved. This CDR3 is built from 15 residues. Deletions cut 4 bases from V and 5 bases from J, with 14 bases between. The germline V gene has CDR1 MDHEN and CDR2 SYDVKM. The DNA for the CDR3 is TGTGCCAGCAGTTCCCCAGGTATTTGGAATGAAAAACTGTTTTTT. Its protein is CASSSPGIWNEKLFF.

The chain is built from TRBV7-9 and TRBJ1-2; maybe TRBD1 (6 bases). Germline V gene sequence: CDR1 SEHNR, CDR2 FQNEAQ (reference sequence). V was shortened by 2 bases and J by 8 bases, with 12 bases between the two germline ends. The CDR3 has 13 amino acids. The CDR3 region has the DNA TGTGCCAGCAGCTTAATGACAGGAAGGGGCTACACCTTC. Protein product: CASSLMTGRGYTF.